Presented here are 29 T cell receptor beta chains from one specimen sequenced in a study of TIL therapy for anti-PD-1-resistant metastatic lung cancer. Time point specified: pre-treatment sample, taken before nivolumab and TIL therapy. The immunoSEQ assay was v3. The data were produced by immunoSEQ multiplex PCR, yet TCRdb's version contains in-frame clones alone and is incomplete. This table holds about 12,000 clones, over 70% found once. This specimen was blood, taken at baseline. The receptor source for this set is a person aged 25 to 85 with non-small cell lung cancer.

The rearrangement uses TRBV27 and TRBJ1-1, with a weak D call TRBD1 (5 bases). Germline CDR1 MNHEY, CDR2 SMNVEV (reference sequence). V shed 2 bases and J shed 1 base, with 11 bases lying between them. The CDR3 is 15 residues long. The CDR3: CASSLRRGQNTEAFF. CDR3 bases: TGTGCCAGCAGTTTAAGGAGGGGTCAGAACACTGAAGCTTTCTTT.

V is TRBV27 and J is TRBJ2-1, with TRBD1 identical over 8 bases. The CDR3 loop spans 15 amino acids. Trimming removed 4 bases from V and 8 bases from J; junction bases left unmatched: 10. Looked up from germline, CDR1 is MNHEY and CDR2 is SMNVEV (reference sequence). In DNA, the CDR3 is TGTGCCAGCAGTTCCATGGGACAGGTCAGCGATGAGCAGTTCTTC. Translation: CASSSMGQVSDEQFF.

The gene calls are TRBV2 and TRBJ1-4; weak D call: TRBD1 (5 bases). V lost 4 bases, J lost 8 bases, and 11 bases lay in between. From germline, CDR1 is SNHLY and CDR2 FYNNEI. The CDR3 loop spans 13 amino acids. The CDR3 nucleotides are TGTGCCAGCAGTGTGGGGGGTGGGGAAAAACTGTTTTTT. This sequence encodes CASSVGGGEKLFF.

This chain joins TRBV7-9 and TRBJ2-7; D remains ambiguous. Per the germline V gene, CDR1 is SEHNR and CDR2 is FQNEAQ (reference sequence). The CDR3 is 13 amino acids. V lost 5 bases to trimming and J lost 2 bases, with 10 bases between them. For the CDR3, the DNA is TGTGCCAGCAGCCCTAAAGGTCCCTACGAGCAGTACTTC. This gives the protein CASSPKGPYEQYF.

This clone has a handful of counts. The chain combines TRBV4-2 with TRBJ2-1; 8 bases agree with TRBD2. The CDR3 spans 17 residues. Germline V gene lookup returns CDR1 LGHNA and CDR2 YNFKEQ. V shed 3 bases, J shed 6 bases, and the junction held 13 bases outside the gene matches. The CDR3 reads CASSQVGREGDTNEQFF. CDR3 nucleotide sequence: TGTGCCAGCAGCCAGGTGGGACGGGAGGGCGATACCAATGAGCAGTTCTTC.

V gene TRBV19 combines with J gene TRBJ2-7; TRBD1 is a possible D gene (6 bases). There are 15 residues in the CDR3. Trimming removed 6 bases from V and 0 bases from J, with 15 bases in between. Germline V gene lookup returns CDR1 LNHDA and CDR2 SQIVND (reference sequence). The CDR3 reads CASSPYRVGSYEQYF. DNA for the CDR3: TGTGCCAGTAGCCCTTACAGGGTCGGCTCCTACGAGCAGTACTTC. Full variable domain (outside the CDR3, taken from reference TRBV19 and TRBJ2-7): DGGITQSPKYLFRKEGQNVTLSCEQNLNHDAMYWYRQDPGQGLRLIYYSQIVNDFQKGDIAEGYSVSREKKESFPLTVTSAQKNPTAFYLCASSPYRVGSYEQYFGPGTRLTVT.

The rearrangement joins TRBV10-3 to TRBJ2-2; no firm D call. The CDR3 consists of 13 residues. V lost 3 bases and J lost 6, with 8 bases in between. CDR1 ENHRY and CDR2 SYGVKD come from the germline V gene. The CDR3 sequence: CAISDLPSGELFF. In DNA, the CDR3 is TGTGCCATCAGTGATCTGCCCTCCGGGGAGCTGTTTTTT.

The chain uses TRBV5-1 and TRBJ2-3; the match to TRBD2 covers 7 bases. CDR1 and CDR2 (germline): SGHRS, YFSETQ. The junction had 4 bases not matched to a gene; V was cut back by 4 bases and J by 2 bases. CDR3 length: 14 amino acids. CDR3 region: CASSVLAATDTQYF. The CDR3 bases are TGCGCCAGCAGCGTGCTAGCGGCCACAGATACGCAGTATTTT.

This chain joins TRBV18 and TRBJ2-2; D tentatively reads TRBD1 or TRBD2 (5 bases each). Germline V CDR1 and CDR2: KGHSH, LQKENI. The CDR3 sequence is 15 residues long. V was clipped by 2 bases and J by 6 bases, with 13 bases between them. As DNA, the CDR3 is TGTGCCAGCTCACCAGCCACCAGGGACCCCGGGGAGCTGTTTTTT. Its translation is CASSPATRDPGELFF.

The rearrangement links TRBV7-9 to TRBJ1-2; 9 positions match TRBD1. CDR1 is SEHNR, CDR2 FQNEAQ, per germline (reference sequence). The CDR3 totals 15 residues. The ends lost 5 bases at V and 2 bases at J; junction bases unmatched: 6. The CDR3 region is CASSQGTGGNYGYTF. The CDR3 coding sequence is TGTGCCAGCAGCCAAGGAACAGGGGGCAACTATGGCTACACCTTC.

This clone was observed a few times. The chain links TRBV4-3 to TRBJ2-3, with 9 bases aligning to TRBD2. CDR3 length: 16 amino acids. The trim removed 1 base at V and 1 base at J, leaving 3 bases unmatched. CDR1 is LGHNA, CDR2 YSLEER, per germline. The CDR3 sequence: CASSQGLADRTDTQYF. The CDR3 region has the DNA TGCGCCAGCAGCCAAGGACTAGCGGATCGCACAGATACGCAGTATTTT.

CDR3 coding DNA: TGCGCCAGCAGCTCAGGTGTCCTAACCACAGATACGCAGTATTTT. It specifies CASSSGVLTTDTQYF. The V call is TRBV4-1, the J call TRBJ2-3; D gene uncertain. The CDR3 is made up of 15 amino acids. Germline CDR1 reads MGHRA; CDR2 reads YSYEKL. The germline V and J ends were trimmed by 5 bases and 2 bases, with 14 bases remaining between them.

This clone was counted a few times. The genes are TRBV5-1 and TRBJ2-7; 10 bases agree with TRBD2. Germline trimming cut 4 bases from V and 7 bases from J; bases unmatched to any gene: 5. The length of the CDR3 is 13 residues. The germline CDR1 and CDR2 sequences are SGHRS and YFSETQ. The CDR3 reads CASSEGLAWEQYF. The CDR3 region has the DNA TGCGCCAGCAGCGAGGGACTAGCGTGGGAGCAGTACTTC.

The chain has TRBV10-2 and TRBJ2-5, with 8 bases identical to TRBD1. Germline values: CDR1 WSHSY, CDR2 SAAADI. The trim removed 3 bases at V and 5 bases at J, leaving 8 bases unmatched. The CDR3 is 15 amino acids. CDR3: CASSDQSGGRETQYF. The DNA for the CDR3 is TGCGCCAGCAGTGACCAATCAGGGGGCCGGGAGACCCAGTACTTC.

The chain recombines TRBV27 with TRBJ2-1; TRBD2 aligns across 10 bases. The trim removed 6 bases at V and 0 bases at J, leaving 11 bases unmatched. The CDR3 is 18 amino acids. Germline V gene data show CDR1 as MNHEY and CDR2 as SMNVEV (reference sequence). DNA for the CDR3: TGTGCCAGCAGAACCCAATTCCAGCGGGAGGGCTCCTACAATGAGCAGTTCTTC. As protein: CASRTQFQREGSYNEQFF.

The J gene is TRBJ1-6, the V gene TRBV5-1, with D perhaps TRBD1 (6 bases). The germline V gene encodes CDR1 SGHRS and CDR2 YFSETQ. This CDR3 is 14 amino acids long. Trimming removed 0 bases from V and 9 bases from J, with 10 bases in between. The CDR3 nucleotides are TGCGCCAGCAGCTTGGACCCAGGGGTTTCACCCCTCCACTTT. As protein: CASSLDPGVSPLHF.

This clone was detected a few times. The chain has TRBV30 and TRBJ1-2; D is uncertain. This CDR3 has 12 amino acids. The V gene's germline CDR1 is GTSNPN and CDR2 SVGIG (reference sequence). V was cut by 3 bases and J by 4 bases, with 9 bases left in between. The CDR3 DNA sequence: TGTGCCTGGAGCAGGCCAGGCTATGGCTACACCTTC. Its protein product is CAWSRPGYGYTF.

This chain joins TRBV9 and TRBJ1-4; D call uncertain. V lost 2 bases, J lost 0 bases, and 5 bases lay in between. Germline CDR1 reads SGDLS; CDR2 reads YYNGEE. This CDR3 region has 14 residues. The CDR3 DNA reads TGTGCCAGCAGCGTGACTGCAACTAATGAAAAACTGTTTTTT. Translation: CASSVTATNEKLFF.

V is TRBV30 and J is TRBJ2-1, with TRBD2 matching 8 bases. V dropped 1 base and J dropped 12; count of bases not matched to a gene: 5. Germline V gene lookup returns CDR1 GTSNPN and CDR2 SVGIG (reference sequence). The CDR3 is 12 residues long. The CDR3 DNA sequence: TGTGCCTGGAGTGCGCAACTAGCGGCGCAGTTCTTC. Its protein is CAWSAQLAAQFF.

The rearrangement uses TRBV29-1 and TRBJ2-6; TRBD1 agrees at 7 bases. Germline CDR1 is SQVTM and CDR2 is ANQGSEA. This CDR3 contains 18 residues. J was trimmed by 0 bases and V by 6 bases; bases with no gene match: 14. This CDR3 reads CSVLLGGQTDSGANVLTF. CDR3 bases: TGCAGCGTACTGCTAGGGGGACAGACAGACTCTGGGGCCAACGTCCTGACTTTC. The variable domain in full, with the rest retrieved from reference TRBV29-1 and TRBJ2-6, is SAVISQKPSRDICQRGTSLTIQCQVDSQVTMMFWYRQQPGQSLTLIATANQGSEATYESGFVIDKFPISRPNLTFSTLTVSNMSPEDSSIYLCSVLLGGQTDSGANVLTFGAGSRLTVL.

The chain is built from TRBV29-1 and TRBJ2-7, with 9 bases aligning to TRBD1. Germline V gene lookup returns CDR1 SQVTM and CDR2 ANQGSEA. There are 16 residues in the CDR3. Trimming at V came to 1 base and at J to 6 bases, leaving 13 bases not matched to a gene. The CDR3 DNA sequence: TGCAGCGTTGAAGCCTCCGGGACAGGGTCATATCGCGAGCAGTACTTC. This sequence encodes CSVEASGTGSYREQYF.

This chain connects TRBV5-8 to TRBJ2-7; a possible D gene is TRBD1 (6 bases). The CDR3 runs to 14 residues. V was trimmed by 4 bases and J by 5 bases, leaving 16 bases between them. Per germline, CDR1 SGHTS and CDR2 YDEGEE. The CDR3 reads CASSKGHHGDEQYF. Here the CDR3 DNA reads TGTGCCAGCAGCAAGGGACACCACGGGGACGAGCAGTACTTC. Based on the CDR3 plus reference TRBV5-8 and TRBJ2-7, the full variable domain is EAGVTQSPTHLIKTRGQQATLRCSPISGHTSVYWYQQALGLGLQFLLWYDEGEERNRGNFPPRFSGRQFPNYSSELNVNALELEDSALYLCASSKGHHGDEQYFGPGTRLTVT.

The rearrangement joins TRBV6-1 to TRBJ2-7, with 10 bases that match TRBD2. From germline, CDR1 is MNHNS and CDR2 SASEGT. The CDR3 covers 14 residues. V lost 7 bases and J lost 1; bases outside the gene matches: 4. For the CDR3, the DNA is TGTGCCAGCATATCTAGCGGGAGTTCCTACGAGCAGTACTTC. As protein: CASISSGSSYEQYF.

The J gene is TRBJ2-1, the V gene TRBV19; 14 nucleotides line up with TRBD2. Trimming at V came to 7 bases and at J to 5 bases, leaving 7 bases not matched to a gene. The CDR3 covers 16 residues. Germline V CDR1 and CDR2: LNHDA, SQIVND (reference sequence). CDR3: CASKPGLAGVNNEQFF. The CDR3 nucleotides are TGTGCCAGTAAACCGGGACTAGCGGGAGTGAACAATGAGCAGTTCTTC.

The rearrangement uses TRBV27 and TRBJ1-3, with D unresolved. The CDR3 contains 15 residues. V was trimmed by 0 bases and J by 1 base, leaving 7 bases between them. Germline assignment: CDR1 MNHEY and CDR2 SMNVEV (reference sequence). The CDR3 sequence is CASSLSPGSGNTIYF. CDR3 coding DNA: TGTGCCAGCAGTTTATCCCCCGGGTCTGGAAACACCATATATTTT.

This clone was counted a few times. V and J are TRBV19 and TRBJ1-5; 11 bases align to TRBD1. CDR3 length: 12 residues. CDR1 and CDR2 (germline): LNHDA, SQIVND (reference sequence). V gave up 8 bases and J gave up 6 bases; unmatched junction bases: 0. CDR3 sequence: CASGTGGQPQHF. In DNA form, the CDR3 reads TGTGCCAGTGGGACAGGGGGTCAGCCCCAGCATTTT. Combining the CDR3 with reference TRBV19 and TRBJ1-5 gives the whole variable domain DGGITQSPKYLFRKEGQNVTLSCEQNLNHDAMYWYRQDPGQGLRLIYYSQIVNDFQKGDIAEGYSVSREKKESFPLTVTSAQKNPTAFYLCASGTGGQPQHFGDGTRLSIL.

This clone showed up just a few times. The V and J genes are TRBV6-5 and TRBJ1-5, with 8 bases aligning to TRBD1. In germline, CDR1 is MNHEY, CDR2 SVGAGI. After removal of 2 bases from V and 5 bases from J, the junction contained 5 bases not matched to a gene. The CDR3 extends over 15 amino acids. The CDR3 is CASSYTTGVDQPQHF. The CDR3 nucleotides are TGTGCCAGCAGTTACACGACAGGGGTGGATCAGCCCCAGCATTTT.

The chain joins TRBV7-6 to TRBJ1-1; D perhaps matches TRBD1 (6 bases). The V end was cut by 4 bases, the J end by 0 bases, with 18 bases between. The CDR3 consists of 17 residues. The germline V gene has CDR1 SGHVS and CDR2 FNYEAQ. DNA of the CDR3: TGTGCCAGCAGCTGGTGGGGAAGGGGGGGAATGAACACTGAAGCTTTCTTT. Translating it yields CASSWWGRGGMNTEAFF.

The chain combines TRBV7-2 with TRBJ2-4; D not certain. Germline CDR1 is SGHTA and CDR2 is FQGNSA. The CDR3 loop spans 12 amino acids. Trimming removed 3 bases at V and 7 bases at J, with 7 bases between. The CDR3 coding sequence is TGTGCCAGCAGCTTGGGATCGAACATTCAGTACTTC. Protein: CASSLGSNIQYF.